This T cell receptor (beta chain) was identified in a study of T cell changes during pregnancy in multiple sclerosis. Some clones are missing from TCRdb's copy, which holds only in-frame ones; the method was immunoSEQ multiplex PCR. The table has about 42,000 clones, roughly 90% seen once. The CDR3 covers 14 residues. Trimming stripped 3 bases from V and 7 bases from J, with 16 bases between. Germline assignment: CDR1 SGHTA and CDR2 FQGNSA. This chain links TRBV7-2 with TRBJ2-7; unclear D gene. The sequence was collected from a female donor with multiple sclerosis, enrolled in a pregnancy study. The starting material was CD4+ T cells from peripheral blood mononuclear cells, obtained in the second trimester of pregnancy. CDR3 bases: TGTGCCAGCAGCTTGACCCCACTACTTCGGGAGCAGTACTTC. It translates to CASSLTPLLREQYF.